The present TCR beta chain was sequenced within a study of cytomegalovirus exposure and HLA in healthy donors. Study-wide results and limits: As a later analysis showed, several of the most significant clusters appeared to be linked to common viral pathogens. Segments of the TCR beta V type were, in most cases, productive about 87% or about 30% of the time in an earlier analysis.

As concerns this clone: What it recognizes is unknown.

With 60 Vbeta and 13 Jbeta primers, the PCR was carried out. Generated by immunoSEQ multiplex PCR, the TCRdb table keeps only in-frame clones and is missing some. The sample has more than 80,000 clones, under 85% seen once; the top ten hold roughly 3.2%. Germline V gives CDR1 SNHLY, CDR2 FYNNEI. The CDR3 covers 13 residues. V shed 8 bases and J 13 bases; nucleotides not matched to a gene: 12. Sample: PBMCs. The receptor's source is a female donor in good health and CMV-seropositive. The chain combines TRBV2 with TRBJ1-4, with 8 nucleotides matching TRBD1. CDR3 coding DNA: TGTGCCAGCCGACAGGGGCCGGGAGGAGGACTGTTTTTT. Translating gives CASRQGPGGGLFF. Together with reference TRBV2 and TRBJ1-4, the CDR3 gives the full variable domain: EPEVTQTPSHQVTQMGQEVILRCVPISNHLYFYWYRQILGQKVEFLVSFYNNEISEKSEIFDDQFSVERPDGSNFTLKIRSTKLEDSAMYFCASRQGPGGGLFFGSGTQLSVL.